This paragraph reports one TCR beta chain. Assay used: immunoSEQ multiplex PCR; TCRdb lists only in-frame clones, some missing. The sample includes under 450,000 clones, approximately 88% of them seen just once. This entry comes from a study of blood T cell repertoires in COVID-19. Overall study context: The cDNA or gDNA used as material had been derived from T cells, B-cell-depleted T cells, or PBMCs.

Per germline, CDR1 KGHSH and CDR2 LQKENI. V shed 2 bases and J shed 0 bases, with 14 bases lying between them. The length of the CDR3 is 16 residues. The sequence came from a woman in her forties or fifties with COVID-19, enrolled during active disease. V and J are TRBV18 and TRBJ2-7, with a possible D match to TRBD2 (5 bases). The sequenced sample consisted of peripheral blood. CDR3 in DNA: TGTGCCAGCTCACCAGAGGGAAGGGTCAGCTCCTACGAGCAGTACTTC. It yields the protein CASSPEGRVSSYEQYF.